The subject of this entry is one T cell receptor beta chain. Antigen specificity is unknown. At the DNA level, this CDR3 is encoded by other sequences in the same sample as well. This sample stems from a study of cytomegalovirus exposure and HLA in healthy donors. Study findings and constraints: Several of the most significant clusters were apparently associated with common viral pathogens in a later analysis. A few CMV-associated chains proved CMV antigen-specific in vitro.

The PCR made use of 60 Vbeta and 13 Jbeta primers. Original processing methods: As a later analysis found, there were approximately 80 million unique TCR beta chains, of which roughly 11 million were shared. Profiled with immunoSEQ multiplex PCR; TCRdb holds only in-frame clones, not every one. V, J and clone size reflect that table, while D and trimming were determined from the DNA. The sample has 100,000 to 150,000 clones, around 75% seen once. This CDR3 is 13 amino acids long. Germline CDR1 MNHEY, CDR2 SMNVEV (reference sequence). The J segment lost 7 bases and the V segment lost 3 bases, leaving 3 bases of the junction unmatched.

This receptor was identified in a woman aged 45-65 years in good health and CMV-seropositive. This chain uses TRBV27 with TRBJ1-5; 7 bases are shared with TRBD1. Sequencing used PBMCs. The CDR3 loop reads CASSFTGEQPQHF. The CDR3 region has the DNA TGTGCCAGCAGTTTCACAGGGGAACAGCCCCAGCATTTT.